This T cell receptor beta chain was retrieved from a study of quantifying T cell responses using KT2 cells (dated by TCRdb to about 2017). Broadly, across the study: RNA was DNase-treated and reverse transcribed with TCR alpha and beta constant-region primers, mostly using SuperScript III. PCR2 was run as a SYBR Green qPCR and stopped at a predetermined fluorescence threshold to avoid over-amplification. Under optimum conditions, the efficiency of the T4 ligation step was estimated to be more than 9.5%. On the study overall, not on this receptor specifically: Counts of KT2 alpha and beta sequences scaled linearly with input KT2 cell number over several orders of magnitude. Saturation in the detection of KT2 sequences was observed at very high KT2 spike-in numbers. No side-by-side comparison of the pipeline with other TCR sequencing techniques was included in the study. KT2 sequences were detected down to the lowest spike-in tested, which was about one KT2 cell per 100,000 PBMC.

CDR1 is given as GTSNPN and CDR2 as SVGIG, both from the germline V gene (reference sequence). V is pruned by 2 bases and J by 0 bases, leaving 5 bases of the junction without a gene match. There are 15 amino acids in the CDR3, from cysteine to phenylalanine inclusive. Only the CDR3 region is kept as DNA, spanning 45 bases read in frame from base 1. Libraries were made using UMI-ligation and nested PCR. A single-stranded oligonucleotide bearing the Illumina SP2 sequence and a UMI was ligated to the 3' end of the cDNA with T4 RNA ligase 1. PCR1 was run for three to five cycles (98 degrees C for 15 s, 69 degrees C for 30 s, 72 degrees C for 40 s), and an equimolar mix of RC1.1 and RC1.2, covering TRBC1 and TRBC2, was used as the beta primer. From PCR2 onward, TCR alpha and beta chains were processed separately, and sample indices and Illumina adaptors were added. The UMI, placed after an 8-base spacer, consisted of 12 random nucleotides arranged as two hexamers with a spacer between them. Sequencing was done on an Illumina MiSeq using v2 2x251 paired-end chemistry, usually with some twelve samples per run. PhiX DNA at about 4.5-7% was added to each sequencing library to increase diversity. In the original analysis: The raw reads were converted into FASTQ with bcl2fastq and then demultiplexed by dual indices with Demultiplexor. V and J genes were assigned by Decombinator through tag matching that permitted a single base-pair mismatch. Collapsinator used UMIs to correct both sequencing errors and frequency errors arising from PCR heterogeneity. CDR3Translator turned Decombinator identifiers into nucleotide sequence, translated that sequence into amino acids, and pulled out the CDR3 based on C- and N-terminal motifs. A cluster of KT2 sequences sharing one unique molecular identifier was counted as one distinct KT2 TCR. TCRdb reprocessed the public reads (quality trimming at Q25 with fastp, clone calling with MiXCR) and kept in-frame beta chains. Rows are unified per CDR3 protein, each entry keeping the most common DNA and genes. TCRdb's processing, not the authors' own work, is the source of the V and J calls. Recorded for this sample are around 56,000 distinct CDR3 sequences; around an eighth of them occurred a single time. 9.4% of the sample lies in the top ten.

This clonotype was seen only a few times. Its binding antigen is unknown. Base qualities are not provided; no much larger clone lies one nucleotide away. To test the sensitivity and accuracy of the pipeline, known numbers of KT2, a T cell clone whose TCR had already been sequenced, were spiked into unfractionated PBMC. A range of KT2-to-PBMC ratios was generated by mixing KT2 cells with a fixed number of PBMC. The sample comprised PBMCs spiked with cells of the T cell clone KT2. The receptor was derived from a human donor. The receptor chain draws on TRBV30 and TRBJ2-3, with 7 middle bases fitting TRBD1. The CDR3 here reads CAWSSRDSSTDTQYF. Here is the DNA: TGTGCCTGGAGTTCTCGGGACAGCAGCACAGATACGCAGTATTTT.